These 21 T cell receptor beta chains were all obtained from the same sample, sequenced in a study of OX40 agonist ivuxolimab in advanced cancers. Sequenced by immunoSEQ multiplex PCR; TCRdb stores in-frame clones only, minus some. The sample gives around 140,000 clones, roughly 91% of which show up once; more than 1% is in the top ten. The sample here was CD4+ or CD8+ T cells sorted from blood, taken in a trial of the OX40 agonist ivuxolimab. The receptor set was obtained from an adult with an advanced solid tumor such as melanoma, head and neck, liver or kidney cancer.

The chain links TRBV7-3 to TRBJ2-2; D ambiguous. Trimming left V 7 bases short and J 1 base short, with 7 bases between. Germline V gives CDR1 SGHTA, CDR2 FQGTGA. This CDR3 region has 13 residues. The CDR3 DNA sequence: TGTGCCAGCACTGACGGGAACACCGGGGAGCTGTTTTTT. Protein: CASTDGNTGELFF.

This clone appeared a single time. This chain connects TRBV18 to TRBJ1-6; 7 bases match TRBD1. CDR1 and CDR2 (germline): KGHSH, LQKENI. V lost 3 bases to trimming and J lost 10 bases; unmatched junction nucleotides: 9. The CDR3 contains 15 residues. The CDR3 loop is CASSPNYRGESPLHF. CDR3 DNA: TGTGCCAGCTCACCTAACTACAGGGGAGAGTCACCCCTCCACTTT.

The J gene is TRBJ1-5, the V gene TRBV28; D ambiguous. V was shortened by 5 bases and J by 6 bases, with 11 bases between the two germline ends. The CDR3 covers 13 residues. The germline CDR1 and CDR2 sequences are MDHEN and SYDVKM. The CDR3 DNA is TGTGCCAGCAGTCCCCCCGACCCTCAGCCCCAGCATTTT. It yields the protein CASSPPDPQPQHF.

V is TRBV5-1 and J is TRBJ2-2, with TRBD1 identical over 8 bases. The CDR3 extends over 17 amino acids. Trimming at V came to 4 bases and at J to 6 bases, leaving 14 bases not matched to a gene. Germline CDR1 and CDR2: SGHRS and YFSETQ. CDR3 sequence (DNA): TGCGCCAGCAGCCCGGTCGGACAGGGAGATACCGCCGGGGAGCTGTTTTTT. This gives the protein CASSPVGQGDTAGELFF.

The gene calls are TRBV28 and TRBJ1-4, with unresolved D. The ends were cut back, 4 bases at V and 3 bases at J, with 15 bases in the middle. The CDR3 contains 16 residues. Germline CDR1 reads MDHEN; CDR2 reads SYDVKM. In DNA form, the CDR3 reads TGTGCCAGCAGTTCCAAAGACGGGAGCTCTAATGAAAAACTGTTTTTT. It yields the protein CASSSKDGSSNEKLFF.

The sample holds one count of this clone. The CDR3 sequence: CASSPGGWKPQHF. In DNA, the CDR3 is TGTGCCAGCAGCCCAGGAGGGTGGAAGCCCCAGCATTTT. V usage is TRBV7-9 and J usage is TRBJ1-5; D gene uncertain. The CDR3 is made up of 13 amino acids. V lost 5 bases and J lost 8, with 13 bases in between. Germline assignment: CDR1 SEHNR and CDR2 FQNEAQ (reference sequence).

The chain couples TRBV7-2 to TRBJ2-7; 7 nucleotides align to TRBD1. Germline V CDR1 and CDR2: SGHTA, FQGNSA. CDR3 length: 15 amino acids. V dropped 2 bases and J dropped 3; count of bases not matched to a gene: 7. The CDR3, as DNA: TGTGCCAGCAGCTTACCACCGGGACAGAGCTACGAGCAGTACTTC. Its protein product is CASSLPPGQSYEQYF.

This clone was detected only once. CDR3 nucleotide sequence: TGTGCCAGCAGCTCCCGGGGCAGGGAAGCTTTCTTT. Its translation is CASSSRGREAFF. The genes are TRBV7-9 and TRBJ1-1, with D maybe TRBD1 (5 bases). Trimming pared 4 bases from V and 8 bases from J, leaving 11 bases between. This CDR3 spans 12 amino acids. The germline CDR1 and CDR2 sequences are SEHNR and FQNEAQ (reference sequence).

The chain joins TRBV6-5 to TRBJ1-2; no clear D. This CDR3 contains 14 residues. Germline CDR1 is MNHEY and CDR2 is SVGAGI. V was trimmed by 5 bases and J by 4 bases, leaving 14 bases between them. The CDR3 is CASSEYGEVYGYTF. The DNA for the CDR3 is TGTGCCAGCAGTGAATACGGGGAAGTCTATGGCTACACCTTC.

The chain has TRBV19 and TRBJ1-5, with TRBD1 as a possible D gene (6 bases). V was cut by 1 base and J by 3 bases, with 13 bases left in between. Per the germline V gene, CDR1 is LNHDA and CDR2 is SQIVND (reference sequence). CDR3 size: 16 residues. CDR3 in DNA: TGTGCCAGTAGTATAGGGGCAGACAGGCTCAATCAGCCCCAGCATTTT. It yields the protein CASSIGADRLNQPQHF.

The rearrangement joins TRBV4-2 to TRBJ1-6; unclear D gene. The CDR3 runs to 16 residues. CDR1 is LGHNA and CDR2 is YNFKEQ in the germline V gene. The V and J ends lost 5 bases and 5 bases respectively, with 16 bases between them. This CDR3 is CASSWRRSTDNSPLHF. The DNA of the CDR3 is TGTGCCAGCAGCTGGCGGCGATCGACCGATAATTCACCCCTCCACTTT.

The chain has TRBV27 and TRBJ1-1; TRBD1 might be the D (5 bases). The V end was cut by 6 bases, the J end by 1 base, with 18 bases between. Germline CDR1 MNHEY, CDR2 SMNVEV (reference sequence). This CDR3 has 16 amino acids. CDR3 residues: CASRTLGTEPNTEAFF. The CDR3 DNA sequence: TGTGCCAGCAGGACCCTCGGGACGGAGCCGAACACTGAAGCTTTCTTT.

The chain couples TRBV9 to TRBJ1-4; the D gene is possibly TRBD1 (6 bases). Trimming cost V 3 bases and J 8 bases, with 17 bases left between them. CDR1 is SGDLS and CDR2 is YYNGEE in the germline V gene. The CDR3 runs to 15 residues. The CDR3 DNA follows: TGTGCCAGCAGCGCCGAGCAGGGGAAAGAGGAAAAACTGTTTTTT. Translation: CASSAEQGKEEKLFF.

The chain employs TRBV5-5 and TRBJ1-2; weak D call: TRBD1 (6 bases). The germline V and J ends were trimmed by 2 bases and 14 bases, with 19 bases remaining between them. There are 13 residues in the CDR3. CDR1 is SGHKS and CDR2 is YYEKEE in the germline V gene (reference sequence). CDR3 loop: CASSFHTGPPVTF. CDR3 bases: TGTGCCAGCAGCTTCCACACAGGGCCCCCCGTTACCTTC.

J is TRBJ1-4 and V is TRBV5-1, with D unclear. The CDR3 extends over 14 amino acids. Deletions cut 4 bases from V and 15 bases from J, with 22 bases between. Germline CDR1 SGHRS, CDR2 YFSETQ. The CDR3 bases are TGCGCCAGCAGCCCATCGGGCGAGGGTCGGCGGATGTTTTTT. This gives the protein CASSPSGEGRRMFF.

The chain links TRBV29-1 to TRBJ2-7, with a weak D call TRBD2 (5 bases). The CDR3 extends over 12 amino acids. Germline CDR1 and CDR2: SQVTM and ANQGSEA. Between the trimmed V and J ends, which lost 2 bases and 4 bases, there was a span of 9 bases. In DNA form, the CDR3 reads TGCAGCGTTGAATCTCGCGGGTACGAGCAGTACTTC. Its protein product is CSVESRGYEQYF.

The chain employs TRBV5-1 and TRBJ1-2; 11 bases align to TRBD1. This CDR3 region has 13 residues. V shed 4 bases, J shed 9 bases, and the junction held 5 bases outside the gene matches. CDR1 SGHRS and CDR2 YFSETQ come from the germline V gene. The CDR3 sequence: CASSPGQGASYTF. The CDR3 bases are TGCGCCAGCAGCCCCGGACAGGGGGCGAGCTACACCTTC.

The CDR3 here is CSVGEVGGEPLHF. The CDR3 DNA sequence: TGCAGCGTTGGCGAGGTGGGGGGCGAACCCCTCCACTTT. This chain joins TRBV29-1 and TRBJ1-6; tentative D call: TRBD1 (6 bases). The V end lost 4 bases, the J end lost 12 bases, and 16 bases lay between the germline ends. Per germline, CDR1 SQVTM and CDR2 ANQGSEA. There are 13 residues in the CDR3.

Here the CDR3 DNA reads TGCGCCAGCAGCGGCGGGGGAGTGGCTGGTGGGCAGTTCTTC. Encoded protein: CASSGGGVAGGQFF. This chain uses TRBV5-1 with TRBJ2-1, with TRBD2 matching 7 bases. CDR1 and CDR2 (germline): SGHRS, YFSETQ. Losses at the gene ends were 4 bases for V and 12 bases for J; bases not matched to a gene: 13. The CDR3 spans 14 residues. Looking up the rest from reference TRBV5-1 and TRBJ2-1 gives the full variable domain: KAGVTQTPRYLIKTRGQQVTLSCSPISGHRSVSWYQQTPGQGLQFLFEYFSETQRNKGNFPGRFSGRQFSNSRSEMNVSTLELGDSALYLCASSGGGVAGGQFFGPGTRLTVL.

V and J are TRBV29-1 and TRBJ1-2; the match to TRBD1 covers 7 bases. The CDR3 has 13 residues. The germline CDR1 and CDR2 sequences are SQVTM and ANQGSEA. V shed 6 bases, J shed 4 bases, and the junction held 8 bases outside the gene matches. The CDR3 protein is CSVRQGGGYGYTF. As DNA, the CDR3 is TGCAGCGTGAGACAGGGTGGAGGCTATGGCTACACCTTC.

This chain joins TRBV6-6 and TRBJ1-1; D might be TRBD1 (6 bases). CDR1 and CDR2 (germline): MNHNY, SVGAGI (reference sequence). This CDR3 spans 14 amino acids. Trimming left V 4 bases short and J 6 bases short, with 15 bases between. The CDR3 bases are TGTGCCAGCAGTTCCCCTAGGGGGGCGCCTGAAGCTTTCTTT. Encoded protein: CASSSPRGAPEAFF.